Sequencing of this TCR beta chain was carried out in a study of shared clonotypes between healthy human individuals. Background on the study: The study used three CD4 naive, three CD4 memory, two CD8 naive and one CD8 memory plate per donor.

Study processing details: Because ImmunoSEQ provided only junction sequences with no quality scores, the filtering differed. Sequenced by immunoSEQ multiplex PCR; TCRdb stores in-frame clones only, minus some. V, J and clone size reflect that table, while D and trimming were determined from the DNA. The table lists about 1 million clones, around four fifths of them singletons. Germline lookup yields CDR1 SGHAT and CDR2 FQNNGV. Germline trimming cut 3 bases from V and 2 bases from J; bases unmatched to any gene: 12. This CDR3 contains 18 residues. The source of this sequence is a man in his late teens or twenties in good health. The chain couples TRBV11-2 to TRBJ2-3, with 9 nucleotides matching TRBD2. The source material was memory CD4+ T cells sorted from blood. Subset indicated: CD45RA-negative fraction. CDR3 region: CASSFEKAAGGLTDTQYF. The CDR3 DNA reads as TGTGCCAGCAGCTTTGAGAAGGCCGCGGGAGGGCTCACAGATACGCAGTATTTT.